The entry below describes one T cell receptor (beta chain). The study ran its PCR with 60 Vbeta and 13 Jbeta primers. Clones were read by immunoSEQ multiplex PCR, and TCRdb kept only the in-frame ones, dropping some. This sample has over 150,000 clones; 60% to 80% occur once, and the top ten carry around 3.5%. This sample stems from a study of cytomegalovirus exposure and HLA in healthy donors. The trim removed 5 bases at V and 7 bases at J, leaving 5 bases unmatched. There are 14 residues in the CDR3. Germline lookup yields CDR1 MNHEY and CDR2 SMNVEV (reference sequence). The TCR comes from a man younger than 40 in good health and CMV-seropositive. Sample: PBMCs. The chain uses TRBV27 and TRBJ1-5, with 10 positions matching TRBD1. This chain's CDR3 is CASSPGTGVQPQHF. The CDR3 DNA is TGTGCCAGCAGTCCCGGGACAGGGGTCCAGCCCCAGCATTTT.